A single sample gave rise to the 18 T cell receptor beta chains below, sequenced in a study of kidney transplant recipient with SARS-CoV-2 infection. TCRdb used MiXCR to reprocess the reads, holding one entry per CDR3 protein. This sample has approximately 250,000 distinct CDR3 sequences, with 29% found just once. Sample: a blood sample, taken at baseline and between days 110 and 120 from a kidney transplant recipient. The receptor set was obtained from a young adult male patient who had COVID-19 and was a kidney transplant recipient. The T cells may come from the graft donor.

Points on this clonotype: A clone one base away is much larger, so this may be a read error. V gene TRBV5-4 combines with J gene TRBJ1-2, with D possibly matching TRBD1 (6 bases). Germline assignment: CDR1 SGHNT and CDR2 YYREEE (reference sequence). The CDR3 is 15 residues long. V was shortened by 3 bases and J by 7 bases, with 19 bases between the two germline ends. CDR3 sequence (DNA): TGTGCCAGCAGCTCGCCGAACCAGGGGATAGGTGGCTACACCTTC. Protein product: CASSSPNQGIGGYTF. Combining the CDR3 with reference TRBV5-4 and TRBJ1-2 gives the whole variable domain ETGVTQSPTHLIKTRGQQVTLRCSSQSGHNTVSWYQQALGQGPQFIFQYYREEENGRGNFPPRFSGLQFPNYSSELNVNALELDDSALYLCASSSPNQGIGGYTFGSGTRLTVV.

About this clonotype: A single base separates this from a much larger clone, so it may be a read error. The V and J genes are TRBV2 and TRBJ2-7; 10 nucleotides line up with TRBD2. Germline V gene lookup returns CDR1 SNHLY and CDR2 FYNNEI. The CDR3 length is 13 residues. This CDR3 is CTSRTSGAYEQYF. The CDR3 DNA reads TGTACCAGCAGGACTAGCGGTGCCTACGAGCAGTACTTC.

To note about this clonotype: This may be a read error, as it is one base from a much larger clone. The chain has TRBV6-2 or TRBV6-3 and TRBJ1-2, with D hard to call. The CDR3 runs to 17 residues. Germline V lookup: CDR1 MNHEY, CDR2 SVGEGT. V was pared by 4 bases and J by 4 bases, with 22 bases between. This CDR3 reads CASSCEICTGKTYGYTF. As DNA, the CDR3 is TGTGCCAGCAGTTGCGAAATCTGCACCGGAAAGACCTATGGCTACACCTTC.

Of note for this clonotype: A much more abundant neighbour one base away suggests this may be a read error. The chain employs TRBV25-1 and TRBJ1-2; D call uncertain. The CDR3 contains 17 residues. Germline V lookup: CDR1 MGHDK, CDR2 SYGVNS. V was shortened by 5 bases and J by 4 bases, with 23 bases between the two germline ends. CDR3 sequence reads: CASSSPQGLGKTYGYTF. CDR3 DNA: TGTGCCAGCAGTTCGCCGCAAGGACTGGGAAAGACCTATGGCTACACCTTC.

This clonotype was detected only a few times. This chain links TRBV18 with TRBJ1-1; D might be TRBD1 (5 bases). Germline V lookup: CDR1 KGHSH, CDR2 LQKENI. With 2 bases removed from V and 6 bases from J, the gap between germline ends came to 10 bases. The CDR3 has 13 residues. CDR3 residues: CASSPSQGSEAFF. In nucleotides, the CDR3 is TGTGCCAGCTCACCATCCCAGGGATCTGAAGCTTTCTTT.

This clonotype was seen many times. The chain carries TRBV11-3 and TRBJ2-2; D perhaps matches TRBD2 (6 bases). Trimming pared 5 bases from V and 2 bases from J, leaving 15 bases between. The CDR3 length is 16 residues. The germline V gene encodes CDR1 SGHNT and CDR2 YENEEA. In DNA, the CDR3 is TGTGCCAGCAGCGCGGGACGGCCTATTAACACCGGGGAGCTGTTTTTT. Residues: CASSAGRPINTGELFF.

This clonotype has only a few counts. The rearrangement joins TRBV6-6 to TRBJ2-3; 7 positions agree with TRBD2. Germline V gene sequence: CDR1 MNHNY, CDR2 SVGAGI (reference sequence). The CDR3 extends over 14 amino acids. After removal of 4 bases from V and 3 bases from J, the junction contained 4 bases not matched to a gene. CDR3 loop: CASSFERGTDTQYF. For the CDR3, the DNA is TGTGCCAGCAGTTTTGAGCGGGGAACAGATACGCAGTATTTT.

This clonotype was recorded only once. This may stem from a read error, because a much larger clone lies one nucleotide away. The chain links TRBV30 to TRBJ2-7; a weak D match, TRBD1 (6 bases). Germline assignment: CDR1 GTSNPN and CDR2 SVGIG (reference sequence). The CDR3 is 14 amino acids. The V and J ends lost 0 bases and 5 bases respectively, with 14 bases between them. DNA of the CDR3: TGTGCCTGGAGTGTAGGCCGACAGGAGGACGAGCAGTACTTC. Amino acid sequence: CAWSVGRQEDEQYF.

About this clonotype itself: Being one base from a much bigger clone, this may be a read error. The chain couples TRBV6-8 to TRBJ1-2, with D tentatively TRBD1 (6 bases). This CDR3 contains 14 residues. Germline assignment: CDR1 MNHGY and CDR2 SAAAGT. CDR3: CAGSYGEGGYGYTF. Written as DNA, the CDR3 is TGTGCCGGCAGTTACGGCGAGGGGGGGTATGGCTACACCTTC.

This clonotype was counted ten times or more. The J gene is TRBJ1-1, the V gene TRBV7-9; D is possibly TRBD1 (6 bases). The CDR3 is made up of 16 amino acids. V was pared by 6 bases and J by 1 base, with 18 bases between. In germline, CDR1 is SEHNR, CDR2 FQNEAQ (reference sequence). CDR3 protein: CASRPNRDGENTEAFF. CDR3 DNA sequence: TGTGCCAGCAGACCGAACAGGGATGGGGAGAACACTGAAGCTTTCTTT. Using reference TRBV7-9 and TRBJ1-1 for the parts outside the CDR3, the full variable domain is DTGVSQNPRHKITKRGQNVTFRCDPISEHNRLYWYRQTLGQGPEFLTYFQNEAQLEKSRLLSDRFSAERPKGSFSTLEIQRTEQGDSAMYLCASRPNRDGENTEAFFGQGTRLTVV.

This clonotype was counted a single time. This sequence may be a read error, since a much larger clone differs from it by one base. J is TRBJ2-7 and V is TRBV6-5; 8 bases map to TRBD2. Trimming took 11 bases from V and 7 from J; bases not matched to a gene: 25. The CDR3 length is 17 residues. CDR1 and CDR2 (germline): MNHEY, SVGAGI. The CDR3 reads CAVSTAPLAGFLGEQYF. CDR3 nucleotide sequence: TGTGCCGTCTCCACAGCACCGTTAGCGGGATTCTTGGGTGAGCAGTACTTC.

A word on this clonotype: A single base separates this from a much larger clone, so it may be a read error. V usage is TRBV29-1 and J usage is TRBJ1-4; D may be TRBD1 (6 bases). In germline, CDR1 is SQVTM, CDR2 ANQGSEA. This CDR3 has 16 residues. The CDR3: CNVVLTRQDSNEKLFF. In nucleotides, the CDR3 is TGCAACGTTGTATTAACCCGACAGGACTCTAATGAAAAACTGTTTTTT.

Many counts were recorded for this clonotype. The J gene is TRBJ1-2, the V gene TRBV3-1; D remains unclear. Germline V gene lookup returns CDR1 LGHDT and CDR2 YNNKEL (reference sequence). The length of the CDR3 is 17 residues. V dropped 4 bases and J dropped 4 bases, with 22 bases sitting between them. In nucleotides, the CDR3 is TGTGCCAGCAGCCGTCTCGACACCCTTCGAAAGACCTATGGCTACACCTTC. It yields the protein CASSRLDTLRKTYGYTF. Using reference TRBV3-1 and TRBJ1-2 for the parts outside the CDR3, the full variable domain is DTAVSQTPKYLVTQMGNDKSIKCEQNLGHDTMYWYKQDSKKFLKIMFSYNNKELIINETVPNRFSPKSPDKAHLNLHINSLELGDSAVYFCASSRLDTLRKTYGYTFGSGTRLTVV.

This clonotype was recorded at least ten times. This sequence joins TRBV5-5 and TRBJ1-2, with unresolved D. Germline V CDR1 and CDR2: SGHKS, YYEKEE (reference sequence). The CDR3 runs to 16 residues. The V end lost 7 bases, the J end lost 4 bases, and 23 bases lay between the germline ends. This CDR3 is CASAVRVSRKTYGYTF. As DNA, the CDR3 is TGTGCCAGCGCTGTACGTGTCTCGCGAAAGACCTATGGCTACACCTTC.

This clonotype was recorded many times. CDR3 in amino acids: CASSLGTTSYGYTF. In nucleotides, the CDR3 is TGCGCCAGCAGCTTGGGCACCACTTCCTATGGCTACACCTTC. The chain recombines TRBV5-1 with TRBJ1-2; D call uncertain. The CDR3 extends over 14 amino acids. The germline gives CDR1 SGHRS, CDR2 YFSETQ. Trimming removed 0 bases from V and 4 bases from J, with 10 bases in between.

This clonotype was recorded at least ten times. In DNA, the CDR3 is TGTGCCAGCAGCCCTAGACGACAGTCTAATGAAAAACTGTTTTTT. This sequence encodes CASSPRRQSNEKLFF. The genes are TRBV4-2 and TRBJ1-4, with D possibly matching TRBD1 (5 bases). This CDR3 contains 15 residues. Germline V gene lookup returns CDR1 LGHNA and CDR2 YNFKEQ. V lost 4 bases to trimming and J lost 3 bases, with 12 bases between them.

This clonotype was detected ten times or more. This chain connects TRBV6-8 to TRBJ1-2; D uncertain. CDR3 length: 17 residues. From germline, CDR1 is MNHGY and CDR2 SAAAGT. V was clipped by 4 bases and J by 4 bases, with 22 bases between them. CDR3 region: CASSLSERSRKTYGYTF. CDR3 nucleotides: TGTGCCAGCAGTTTATCCGAACGCTCTAGAAAGACCTATGGCTACACCTTC.

This clonotype has a count of ten or more. The rearrangement uses TRBV6-5 and TRBJ2-7, with D perhaps TRBD2 (5 bases). Germline V gives CDR1 MNHEY, CDR2 SVGAGI. This CDR3 has 13 amino acids. Trimming left V 6 bases short and J 3 bases short, with 12 bases between. The CDR3 DNA follows: TGTGCCAGCAGAACCGGGAATCACTACGAGCAGTACTTC. Protein: CASRTGNHYEQYF.